Below, one TCR beta chain is given with its context. Which antigen it targets is not known. The record has no base qualities; no much larger clone is one base away. TCRbeta CDR3 regions were amplified from genomic DNA using the immunoSEQ Assay, a bias-controlled multiplex PCR. The paper's data handling went like this. Within the assay, amplification of reference gene primers was used to estimate how many nucleated cells each sample contained. To quantify the absolute abundance of each unique TCRbeta CDR3 rearrangement, sequence reads were collapsed and filtered. For each sample, productive Simpson clonality was calculated as the square root of Simpson's diversity index across productive rearrangements. TCRdb took over this immuneACCESS table, retaining in-frame rearrangements with V and J assigned. Such tables are incomplete; in checked studies, under half of the missing clones stem from an unresolved V gene, and the remainder is unexplained. V, J and clone size are those of that table, while D and trimming were read from the DNA. This sample gives hundreds of thousands of clones in total; about nine tenths of them show up just once. Roughly 2.5% of the sample belongs to the ten largest clones.

Enrolling through a virtual design, the prospective study's participants ranged in age from roughly 18 to 100 years and lived across 24 United States geographic areas. Cohort assignment in the prospective study relied on participant-reported clinical history from a screening survey and a study questionnaire. Recovered participants in ImmuneRACE Cohort 3 were defined as having two consecutive negative NP/OP PCR tests, clearance from a healthcare professional, or resolution of symptoms. In the prospective study, whole blood, serum and a nasopharyngeal or oropharyngeal swab were collected from each participant by mobile phlebotomists. Participants in the prospective study had the option to provide additional blood draws and questionnaires over a roughly 2-month period. Prospective study blood samples were shipped either frozen or at room temperature before DNA extraction. This record comes from a study of blood T cell repertoires in COVID-19 (dated by TCRdb to the early 2020s). Turning to the overall study: Samples covering the acute and convalescent phases of COVID-19 were provided by collaborators in the United States, Italy and Spain. The prospective study material was composed of cDNA or gDNA derived from T cells, B-cell-depleted T cells, or PBMCs. Subjects who had been exposed to COVID-19, were actively infected with it, or had recovered from it provided the deeply sampled blood TCRbeta repertoires that made up the dataset. A freely available public database, intended as a resource for researchers studying the immune response to SARS-CoV-2, is where the repertoires were released. Samples came from the ongoing ImmuneRACE study (first 160 participants) plus 1,254 subjects from 6 global collaborators. The sample metadata nearly always contained a de-identified subject ID, COVID-19 status, age in years and sex. Where available, HLA class I and class II types were taken from metadata supplied by the sample provider and were not determined by assay-based typing. Study-wide conclusions, independent of this receptor: How much clinical and demographic metadata was included differed by source and by participant, and the metadata was provided uncurated.

This clonotype was sampled from a man in his 60s who had recovered from COVID-19. Specimen: PBMCs or T cells enriched from blood (not recorded which).

The nucleotide sequence reads TGTGCCAGCAGCCTCGGGGTGTACAGCAATCAGCCCCAGCATTTT. Translated, this is CASSLGVYSNQPQHF. The chain is assembled from TRBV27 and TRBJ1-5; the D segment cannot be called with confidence. The CDR3 goes from the cysteine to the phenylalanine over 15 residues. Only CDR3 DNA is held: 45 bases, read in frame from base 1. CDR1 and CDR2 are drawn from the germline V gene (reference sequence): MNHEY, SMNVEV. V sheds 6 bases and J sheds 1 base, leaving 13 bases between their ends.